The entry below describes one TCR beta chain. It has no known antigen specificity. No much larger clone exists at a distance of one base, and base qualities are not known. The germline ends are 6 bases apart after V is trimmed by 1 base and J by 0 bases. The CDR3 runs 13 amino acids, cysteine and phenylalanine included. Left in the record is the CDR3 DNA by itself, 39 bases read in frame from the first base. The germline V gene (reference sequence) gives CDR1 as GTSNPN and CDR2 as SVGIG. The sample originates from a study of CD8+ T cells in alopecia areata (dated 2018 in TCRdb). Describing the broader study: The treated patients, all with moderate-to-severe alopecia areata, were enrolled in an open-label pilot trial of oral tofacitinib given at 5 to 10 mg twice daily. RNA was obtained with the PAXgene miRNA kit for fixed scalp, the miRNeasy kit for PBMCs, and the RNeasy kit for mouse skin. Biopsies were taken from tofacitinib-treated patients at baseline and at 4 and 24 weeks of treatment, and a later scalp biopsy was taken in several of the tofacitinib-treated patients. In humans, TCRbeta sequencing was performed on scalp tissue and on sorted CD4+ and CD8+ peripheral blood T cells from healthy controls and from patients with patchy or totalis/universalis alopecia areata. Amplification of TCRbeta CDR3 regions was done by immunoSEQ multiplex PCR using 35 Vbeta forward primers and 13 Jbeta reverse primers. In both human patients and the C3H/HeJ mouse model, the study applied high-throughput TCRbeta sequencing to look at T cell clonal expansion in alopecia areata. Scalp clonality was compared across normal scalp (n=4), patchy alopecia areata scalp (n=8), and alopecia totalis/universalis scalp (n=8). Tofacitinib was given for 6 to 18 months, followed by 6 months of follow-up off drug to assess delayed response and recurrence. General study outcomes and caveats: Unlike mouse skin, where gammadelta T cells dominate, normal human skin contains resident alphabeta T cells that get sequenced too, which complicates analysis of the scalp TCR repertoire. Higher clonality and more expanded CD8+ clones were observed in lesional scalp than in normal scalp, particularly in alopecia totalis/universalis, a finding suggestive of antigenic drive. Shared TCR sequences between patients were less evident than in mice, which may be partly attributable to HLA diversity in the patient population.

From alopecia areata patients, peripheral blood was collected along with lesional scalp punch biopsies. PBMCs were isolated by density centrifugation and stained for CD3, CD4 and CD8, and CD4+ and CD8+ T cells were sorted on a FACSAria. Libraries were built with the immunoSEQ multiplex PCR assay. RNA was extracted from all samples and reverse transcribed into cDNA, which served as template for TCR sequencing. First-strand cDNA was synthesized with SuperScript III using a 2:1 mix of oligo-dT and random hexamers. Amplification bias was assessed with a synthetic immune receptor repertoire, and residual bias was removed computationally. The authors' pipeline ran thus. After raw reads were preprocessed to remove errors, the CDR3 was defined following IMGT conventions as running from the conserved cysteine to phenylalanine. Clonality was computed as 1 minus the Shannon entropy, with the entropy normalized by log2 of the number of productive unique TCRs. Scalp TCRbeta sequences were cross-referenced with sorted blood CD4 and CD8 repertoires so that the CD4 or CD8 identity of scalp clones could be inferred. What TCRdb holds here is the immuneACCESS table cut down to in-frame rearrangements. Part of the clones is not present; checked against another copy, under half of the missing clones reflect an unresolved V gene, and the others are unexplained. V, J and clone size are those of that table, while D and trimming were read from the DNA. This sample holds 150,000 or so clones; over 45% were observed only once. Approximately 7% of the sample rests with the top ten.

Source material: CD4+ T cells sorted from blood. The chain uses TRBV30 and TRBJ1-1; matching of 6 bases hints at TRBD1 as the D gene. This clonotype was sampled from a human donor with alopecia areata. The sequenced DNA: TGTGCCTGGAGTGCAGGGGTGAACACTGAAGCTTTCTTT. Its product reads: CAWSAGVNTEAFF.